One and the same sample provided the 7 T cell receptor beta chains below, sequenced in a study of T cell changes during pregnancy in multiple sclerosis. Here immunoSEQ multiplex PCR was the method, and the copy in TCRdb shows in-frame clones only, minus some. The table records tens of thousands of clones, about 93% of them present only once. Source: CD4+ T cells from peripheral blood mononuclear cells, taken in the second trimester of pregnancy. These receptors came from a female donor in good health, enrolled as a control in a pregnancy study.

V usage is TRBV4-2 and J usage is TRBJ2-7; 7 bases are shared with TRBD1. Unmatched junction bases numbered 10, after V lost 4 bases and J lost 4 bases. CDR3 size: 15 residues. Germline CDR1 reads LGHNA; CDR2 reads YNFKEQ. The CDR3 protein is CASSPLRGGAYEQYF. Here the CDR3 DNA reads TGTGCCAGCAGCCCTCTAAGAGGGGGCGCGTACGAGCAGTACTTC.

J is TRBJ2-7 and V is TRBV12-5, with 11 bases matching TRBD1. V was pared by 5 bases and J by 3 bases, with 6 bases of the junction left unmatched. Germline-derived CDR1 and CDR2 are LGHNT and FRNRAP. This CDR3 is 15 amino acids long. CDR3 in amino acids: CASGRGTGGIYEQYF. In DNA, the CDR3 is TGTGCTAGTGGTCGCGGGACAGGGGGGATCTACGAGCAGTACTTC.

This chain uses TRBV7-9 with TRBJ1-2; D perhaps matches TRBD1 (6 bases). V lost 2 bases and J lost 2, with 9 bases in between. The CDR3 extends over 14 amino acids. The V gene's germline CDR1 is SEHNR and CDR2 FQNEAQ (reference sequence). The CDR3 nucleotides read TGTGCCAGCAGCTTAACACAGGGAAACTATGGCTACACCTTC. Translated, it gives CASSLTQGNYGYTF.

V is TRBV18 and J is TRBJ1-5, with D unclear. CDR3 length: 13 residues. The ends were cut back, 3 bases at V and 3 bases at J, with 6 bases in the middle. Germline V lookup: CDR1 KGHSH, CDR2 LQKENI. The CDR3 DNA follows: TGTGCCAGCTCACCGGCGGACAATCAGCCCCAGCATTTT. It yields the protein CASSPADNQPQHF.

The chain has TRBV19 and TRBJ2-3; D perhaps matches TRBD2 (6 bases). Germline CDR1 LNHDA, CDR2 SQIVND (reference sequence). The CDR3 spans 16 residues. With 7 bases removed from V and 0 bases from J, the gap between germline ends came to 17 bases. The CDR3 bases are TGTGCCAGTAAAGGGCGCGGGGCTTCTAGCACAGATACGCAGTATTTT. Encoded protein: CASKGRGASSTDTQYF.

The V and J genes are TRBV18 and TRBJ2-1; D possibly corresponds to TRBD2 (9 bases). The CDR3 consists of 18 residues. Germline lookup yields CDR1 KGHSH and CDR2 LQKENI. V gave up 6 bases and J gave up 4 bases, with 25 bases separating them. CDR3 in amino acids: CASSFRTGSSGGYNEQFF. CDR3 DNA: TGTGCCAGCTCCTTTCGGACAGGGTCCAGCGGGGGGTACAATGAGCAGTTCTTC.

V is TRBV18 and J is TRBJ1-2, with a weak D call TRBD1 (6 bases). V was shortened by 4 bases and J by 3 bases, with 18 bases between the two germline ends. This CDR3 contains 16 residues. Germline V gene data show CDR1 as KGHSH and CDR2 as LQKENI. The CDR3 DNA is TGTGCCAGCTCACTACTATTACAGGGAGAGGACTATGGCTACACCTTC. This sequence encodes CASSLLLQGEDYGYTF. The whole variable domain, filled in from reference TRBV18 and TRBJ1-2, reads NAGVMQNPRHLVRRRGQEARLRCSPMKGHSHVYWYRQLPEEGLKFMVYLQKENIIDESGMPKERFSAEFPKEGPSILRIQQVVRGDSAAYFCASSLLLQGEDYGYTFGSGTRLTVV.